Below are 24 T cell receptor beta chains sequenced from a single sample in a study of beta chain features in type 1 diabetes. The authors reverse transcribed all of the isolated RNA, so sequencing captured expressed TCRB transcripts. Here immunoSEQ multiplex PCR was the method, and the copy in TCRdb shows in-frame clones only, minus some. The sample shows a few hundred thousand clones, roughly 13% of them seen only once. The sample taken for sequencing was naive CD4+ T cells from blood. These TCRs come from a man aged 30 to 39 in good health.

V is TRBV9 and J is TRBJ2-7; TRBD2 is a possible D gene (6 bases). The CDR3 contains 13 residues. Germline lookup yields CDR1 SGDLS and CDR2 YYNGEE. Trimming cost V 1 base and J 6 bases, with 11 bases left between them. In DNA, the CDR3 is TGTGCCAGCAGCGTAATGGGAGGAACCGAGCAGTACTTC. Residues: CASSVMGGTEQYF.

Of note for this clone: A read error may produce the germline difference seen at one junction end. The V call is TRBV6-1, the J call TRBJ2-5; 13 positions match TRBD2. This CDR3 is built from 17 residues. The germline V gene encodes CDR1 MNHNS and CDR2 SASEGT. CDR3 DNA: TGTGCCATCAGTGAGGTTCCACTAGCGGGGGGGCCCGGGACCCAGTACTTC. Encoded protein: CAISEVPLAGGPGTQYF.

This clone was seen a few times. The gene calls are TRBV19 and TRBJ1-5; D remains ambiguous. Germline V gives CDR1 LNHDA, CDR2 SQIVND (reference sequence). V was pared by 1 base and J by 3 bases, with 7 bases between. CDR3 size: 14 residues. This CDR3 is CASSIVGNNQPQHF. The DNA of the CDR3 is TGTGCCAGTAGTATAGTCGGAAACAATCAGCCCCAGCATTTT. The whole variable domain, filled in from reference TRBV19 and TRBJ1-5, reads DGGITQSPKYLFRKEGQNVTLSCEQNLNHDAMYWYRQDPGQGLRLIYYSQIVNDFQKGDIAEGYSVSREKKESFPLTVTSAQKNPTAFYLCASSIVGNNQPQHFGDGTRLSIL.

V usage is TRBV4-1 and J usage is TRBJ2-1; 10 nucleotides line up with TRBD1. The junction had 3 bases not matched to a gene; V was cut back by 8 bases and J by 5 bases. CDR1 and CDR2 (germline): MGHRA, YSYEKL. This CDR3 contains 13 residues. CDR3 protein: CASYGTGDNEQFF. The CDR3 DNA reads TGCGCCAGCTACGGGACAGGGGACAATGAGCAGTTCTTC.

The CDR3: CASARQGGGTEAFF. CDR3 nucleotide sequence: TGTGCCAGCGCTCGACAGGGGGGTGGCACTGAAGCTTTCTTT. The J gene is TRBJ1-1, the V gene TRBV18; 9 nucleotides line up with TRBD1. The germline V gene has CDR1 KGHSH and CDR2 LQKENI. The ends lost 8 bases at V and 4 bases at J; junction bases unmatched: 8. CDR3 size: 14 residues.

This clone has just a few counts. The chain is built from TRBV9 and TRBJ1-3; D gene ambiguous. The CDR3 covers 13 residues. V was trimmed by 4 bases and J by 3 bases, leaving 8 bases between them. Germline V gives CDR1 SGDLS, CDR2 YYNGEE. The CDR3: CASSRGLGNTIYF. The CDR3 DNA reads TGTGCCAGCAGCCGCGGGCTTGGAAACACCATATATTTT.

With respect to this clone: This sample also contains other DNA sequences that code for the same CDR3. The CDR3 DNA reads as TGTGCCTGGACTCCCGGGGGGACTGAAGCTTTCTTT. This codes for CAWTPGGTEAFF. This chain joins TRBV30 and TRBJ1-1, with D tentatively TRBD1 (5 bases). Trimming removed 4 bases from V and 5 bases from J, with 11 bases in between. CDR1 and CDR2 from the germline V gene are GTSNPN and SVGIG (reference sequence). The CDR3 loop spans 12 amino acids.

This clone was seen more than once but under ten times. J is TRBJ2-1 and V is TRBV28; tentative D call: TRBD2 (5 bases). CDR1 MDHEN and CDR2 SYDVKM come from the germline V gene. Trimming left V 3 bases short and J 15 bases short, with 15 bases between. The CDR3 is made up of 12 amino acids. The CDR3: CASSLEETSLFF. The CDR3 nucleotides read TGTGCCAGCAGTTTGGAGGAAACGAGCCTGTTCTTC.

The chain links TRBV7-2 to TRBJ2-7, with 10 bases lining up with TRBD2. V lost 5 bases and J lost 3; bases outside the gene matches: 4. This CDR3 is built from 14 residues. Per germline, CDR1 SGHTA and CDR2 FQGNSA. The CDR3 DNA reads TGTGCCAGCAGCGCAGCGGGGGGGAGCTACGAGCAGTACTTC. This sequence encodes CASSAAGGSYEQYF.

This clone was counted between two and nine times. V is TRBV29-1 and J is TRBJ1-2, with 10 bases identical to TRBD1. Looked up from germline, CDR1 is SQVTM and CDR2 is ANQGSEA. The CDR3 consists of 12 residues. J lost 8 bases, V lost 4 bases, and 4 bases had no gene match. The CDR3: CSVATDRGGYTF. DNA for the CDR3: TGCAGCGTTGCCACGGACAGGGGGGGCTACACCTTC.

Only a few counts were recorded for this clone. The chain joins TRBV5-6 to TRBJ2-7; a weak D match, TRBD1 (6 bases). Trimming removed 2 bases from V and 3 bases from J, with 15 bases in between. The germline V gene encodes CDR1 SGHDT and CDR2 YYEEEE. There are 15 residues in the CDR3. CDR3 nucleotide sequence: TGTGCCAGCAGCTTCAAAGGGACACTTTACTACGAGCAGTACGTC. Protein product: CASSFKGTLYYEQYV.

This clone was seen more than once but under ten times. The chain combines TRBV2 with TRBJ2-7; the D call may be TRBD1 or TRBD2 (5 bases each). This CDR3 region has 13 residues. Germline lookup yields CDR1 SNHLY and CDR2 FYNNEI. Trimming took off 8 bases at V and 9 bases at J, with 20 bases between the two ends. The chain's CDR3 is CASRDPTASRQYF. CDR3 coding DNA: TGTGCCAGCCGGGACCCGACAGCGAGTCGGCAGTACTTC.

This clone was found a few times. The J gene is TRBJ1-2, the V gene TRBV29-1; the D gene is possibly TRBD1 (6 bases). Germline CDR1 and CDR2: SQVTM and ANQGSEA. CDR3 size: 14 residues. Deletions cut 3 bases from V and 0 bases from J, with 11 bases between. The CDR3: CSVEKGGANYGYTF. The CDR3 nucleotides are TGCAGCGTTGAGAAAGGGGGAGCTAACTATGGCTACACCTTC.

This clone was counted only a few times. V gene TRBV11-3 combines with J gene TRBJ2-4, with 9 bases that match TRBD1. The CDR3 sequence is 15 residues long. J was trimmed by 7 bases and V by 3 bases; bases with no gene match: 7. CDR1 SGHNT and CDR2 YENEEA come from the germline V gene. CDR3 amino acids: CASSLPGQGFNIQYF. CDR3 sequence (DNA): TGTGCCAGCAGCTTGCCGGGACAGGGCTTTAACATTCAGTACTTC.

CDR3 region: CASSQGGHNEQFF. CDR3 bases: TGTGCCAGCAGCCAGGGGGGCCACAATGAGCAGTTCTTC. The rearrangement uses TRBV9 and TRBJ2-1; D possibly corresponds to TRBD1 (7 bases). The CDR3 contains 13 residues. Germline V CDR1 and CDR2: SGDLS, YYNGEE. Between the trimmed V and J ends, which lost 4 bases and 5 bases, there was a span of 10 bases.

The genes are TRBV7-3 and TRBJ2-5, with 12 positions matching TRBD2. This CDR3 contains 17 residues. With V trimmed by 5 bases and J by 3 bases, 10 bases remained unmatched. Per the germline V gene, CDR1 is SGHTA and CDR2 is FQGTGA. The chain's CDR3 is CASSPGTSGRREETQYF. In DNA form, the CDR3 reads TGTGCCAGCAGCCCCGGGACTAGCGGGCGCAGGGAAGAGACCCAGTACTTC.

V gene TRBV2 combines with J gene TRBJ2-3; D remains unclear. The CDR3 runs 13 residues. V was cut by 2 bases and J by 0 bases, with 3 bases left in between. CDR1 is SNHLY, CDR2 FYNNEI, per germline. Written as DNA, the CDR3 is TGTGCCAGCAGTGAACTGAGCACAGATACGCAGTATTTT. Encoded protein: CASSELSTDTQYF. Complete variable domain (other parts from reference TRBV2 and TRBJ2-3): EPEVTQTPSHQVTQMGQEVILRCVPISNHLYFYWYRQILGQKVEFLVSFYNNEISEKSEIFDDQFSVERPDGSNFTLKIRSTKLEDSAMYFCASSELSTDTQYFGPGTRLTVL.

This clone was counted between two and nine times. The chain joins TRBV15 to TRBJ2-1; the match to TRBD2 covers 11 bases. This CDR3 is 17 amino acids long. Germline V lookup: CDR1 LNHNV, CDR2 YYDKDF (reference sequence). V shed 4 bases and J 7 bases; nucleotides not matched to a gene: 12. CDR3 bases: TGTGCCACCAGCAAAGGCACTAGCGGGAGTAGGTGGAATGAGCAGTTCTTC. This sequence encodes CATSKGTSGSRWNEQFF.

This chain joins TRBV10-3 and TRBJ1-1; D is ambiguous. Per the germline V gene, CDR1 is ENHRY and CDR2 is SYGVKD. The CDR3 totals 17 residues. The V and J ends lost 2 bases and 0 bases respectively, with 16 bases between them. The CDR3 DNA sequence: TGTGCCATCAGTGAGACAGTTACCCTCCAGGTGAACACTGAAGCTTTCTTT. Its protein is CAISETVTLQVNTEAFF.

This clone turned up a few times. The V call is TRBV30, the J call TRBJ2-5; 10 nucleotides align to TRBD2. This CDR3 region has 16 residues. V was clipped by 0 bases and J by 2 bases; unmatched bases: 6. From germline, CDR1 is GTSNPN and CDR2 SVGIG (reference sequence). Written as DNA, the CDR3 is TGTGCCTGGAGTGTAACTAGCGGGACCCCACAAGAGACCCAGTACTTC. Amino acid sequence: CAWSVTSGTPQETQYF.

The V call is TRBV11-2, the J call TRBJ1-2; no definite D call. The CDR3 totals 13 residues. CDR1 is SGHAT and CDR2 is FQNNGV in the germline V gene. The V end was cut by 3 bases, the J end by 6 bases, with 11 bases between. The CDR3 DNA reads as TGTGCCAGCAGCTTTGGGGTTAAGAATGGCTACACCTTC. Translating it yields CASSFGVKNGYTF.

This rearrangement joins TRBV11-3 to TRBJ2-2; the D is unclear. The CDR3 spans 12 residues. Germline values: CDR1 SGHNT, CDR2 YENEEA. Trimming removed 3 bases at V and 6 bases at J, with 5 bases between. CDR3 in DNA: TGTGCCAGCAGCTTGCCTCCCGGGGAGCTGTTTTTT. Translating it yields CASSLPPGELFF.

V and J are TRBV27 and TRBJ2-6; the D gene is possibly TRBD1 (5 bases). The V end was cut by 5 bases, the J end by 2 bases, with 16 bases between. The CDR3 covers 17 residues. CDR1 is MNHEY, CDR2 SMNVEV, per germline (reference sequence). In nucleotides, the CDR3 is TGTGCCAGCAGTGGCACAGGCTGGGCAGCTGGGGCCAACGTCCTGACTTTC. It is translated as CASSGTGWAAGANVLTF.

The chain has TRBV30 and TRBJ1-2; D might be TRBD1 (5 bases). The CDR3 is made up of 13 amino acids. V lost 5 bases and J 0 bases, leaving 10 bases between the germline ends. Per the germline V gene, CDR1 is GTSNPN and CDR2 is SVGIG (reference sequence). CDR3 nucleotide sequence: TGTGCCTGGGACAGCCCTTCTAACTATGGCTACACCTTC. Protein sequence: CAWDSPSNYGYTF. The full variable domain, with the rest looked up from reference TRBV30 and TRBJ1-2, is SQTIHQWPATLVQPVGSPLSLECTVEGTSNPNLYWYRQAAGRGLQLLFYSVGIGQISSEVPQNLSASRPQDRQFILSSKKLLLSDSGFYLCAWDSPSNYGYTFGSGTRLTVV.